The clone carrying this T cell receptor beta chain appeared a few times. Its target is not known. The authors built TCR beta libraries using iRepertoire HTBI primers and Arm-PCR of CDR3 regions. In the original analysis: Among the samples, 62 TRBV and about 15 TRBJ segments were identified. TCRdb re-derived calls from the multiplex PCR reads in MiXCR, one entry per CDR3 protein. The V and J calls here are based on TCRdb, not the publication. The sample records some 500,000 distinct CDR3 sequences, about 16% being singletons. These data belong to a study of regulatory T cells in long-lasting Graves disease. Noted time point: newly diagnosed GD, antithyroid drugs for less than 3 months. The TCR library was prepared using RNA isolated from PBMCs. Study findings and constraints: With persistent disease, TRBV28, TRBJ1-2 and TRBJ2-5 were the favored segments.

CDR3 size: 16 residues. Trimming took off 6 bases at V and 4 bases at J, with 21 bases between the two ends. Germline V lookup: CDR1 SGHNT, CDR2 YENEEA. These data were also reused for a study on T cells in Graves' hyperthyroidism and ophthalmopathy.

The sample consisted of peripheral blood mononuclear cells (PBMCs), taken at new diagnosis, from a patient treated with antithyroid drugs. This TCR came from a woman aged 40-60 years with Graves disease. The chain is built from TRBV11-3 and TRBJ1-2, with D possibly being TRBD1 (5 bases). CDR3 loop: CASSSRDGPSIYGYTF. In DNA, the CDR3 is TGTGCCAGCAGTTCGAGGGACGGGCCCAGCATCTATGGCTACACCTTC.